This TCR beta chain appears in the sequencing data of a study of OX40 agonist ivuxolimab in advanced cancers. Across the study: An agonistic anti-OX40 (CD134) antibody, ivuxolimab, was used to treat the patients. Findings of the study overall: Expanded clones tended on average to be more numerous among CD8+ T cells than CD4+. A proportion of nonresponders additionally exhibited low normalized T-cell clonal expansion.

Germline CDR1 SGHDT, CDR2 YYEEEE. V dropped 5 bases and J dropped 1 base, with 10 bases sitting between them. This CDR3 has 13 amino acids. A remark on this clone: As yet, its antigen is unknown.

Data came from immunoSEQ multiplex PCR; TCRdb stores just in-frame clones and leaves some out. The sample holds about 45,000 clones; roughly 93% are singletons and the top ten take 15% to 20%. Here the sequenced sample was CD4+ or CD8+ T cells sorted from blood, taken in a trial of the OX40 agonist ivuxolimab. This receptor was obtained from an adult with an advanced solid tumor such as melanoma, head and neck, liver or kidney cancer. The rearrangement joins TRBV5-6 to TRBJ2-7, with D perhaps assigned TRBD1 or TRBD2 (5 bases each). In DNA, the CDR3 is TGTGCCAGCAGACTTTGGGGGTCCTACGAGCAGTACTTC. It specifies CASRLWGSYEQYF.